This T cell receptor (beta chain) was sequenced in a study of cytotoxic CD8 clonotypes in ibrutinib-treated CLL (dated by TCRdb to the early 2020s). About the full investigation: The cohort was composed of 11 relapsed/refractory and roughly 16 treatment-naive patients; IGHV unmutated status was identified in fewer than 18 patients. Partial responses were observed in roughly 24 patients and complete responses in 2; after a median follow-up of 68 months, remission was maintained in 15 or so patients and progression was observed in some 12. Samples at response were collected after a median of roughly twelve months of treatment, with a range of about 6 to 36 months. On average, each sample yielded around 230,000 productive templates and 85,000 to 95,000 productive rearrangements. Longitudinal samples were available for about 30% of the roughly 90 trial participants. Cryopreserved peripheral blood mononuclear cells were collected at three points: before therapy, at response, and at either sustained remission or disease progression. Patients were still on ibrutinib when every remission and progressive disease sample was collected. General study outcomes and caveats: Baseline clonality exceeded that of age-matched healthy donors and correlated strongly with circulating CD8+ T-cell counts. Clonality rose at ibrutinib response, remained stable during sustained remission, and dropped back toward baseline at progression. Sampling times were not matched between patients in sustained remission and patients whose disease was progressing, and lymph node repertoires were not examined. Public clonotypes were found to be uncommon and were observed to contract or remain stable during treatment; the increase in clonality was shown to reflect expansion of private clonotypes at ibrutinib response.

In the germline V gene, CDR1 corresponds to KGHSH and CDR2 to LQKENI. V and J lose 1 base and 0 bases, and a span of 8 bases separates them. Taken from cysteine to phenylalanine, the CDR3 has 15 residues. Only the CDR3 DNA is retained, 45 bases long and in frame from the first base. This specimen's time point label, per the study, means: 12 months on ibrutinib. For TCR beta library preparation, approximately 2.2 micrograms of genomic DNA were isolated from cryopreserved PBMCs. Longitudinal blood samples from CLL patients on ibrutinib monotherapy underwent high-throughput TCR beta sequencing. The patients took part in an open-label, single-center phase 2 trial of ibrutinib monotherapy. Of note for this clone: The specificity of this receptor is unknown. No quality values exist for individual bases; no much larger clone is one base distant.

A MiSeq instrument was used for deep resolution sequencing, which targeted depths ranging from 1 in 1 million up to 1 in 200,000 T cells, with coverage averaging 10x for each clonotype. The immunoSEQ hsTCRB Kit was used to generate TCR beta libraries. As for how the authors treated the data: ImmunoSEQ Data Assistant and ImmunoSEQ Analyzer were used for data analysis, and V, D and J genes were assigned according to IMGT definitions. Clonality, which ranges from 0 to 1, was calculated as one minus the normalized Shannon entropy of productive rearrangement frequencies. Only overrepresented clonotypes making up at least 0.05% of each patient's repertoire were included in the public clonotype analysis. Repertoires from 10 to 15 age-matched healthy donors in immuneACCESS were used as clonality controls. Held by TCRdb, this immuneACCESS table contains in-frame sequences only and omits some clones. Under half of the omission traces to an unresolved V gene where checked; the cause of the rest is unknown. The D gene and trimming were derived from the DNA, and the V and J assignments and clone size from that table. Recorded for this sample are about 160,000 clones; roughly 86% of them occurred a single time. Of the sample, roughly 2% is held by the ten largest clones.

This receptor was obtained from a human donor with chronic lymphocytic leukemia. The sequencing here drew on PBMCs, taken after 12 months of ibrutinib treatment. The chain is made from TRBV18 and TRBJ2-3; TRBD1 might be the D gene, on 5 matching bases. The nucleotide sequence is TGTGCCAGCTCACCACTGGCAGGGAGCACAGATACGCAGTATTTT. It specifies CASSPLAGSTDTQYF.